What follows describes a single TCR beta chain. Its specificity is unknown. This entry is derived from a study of T cell repertoires in cytomegalovirus infection. Background on the study: HLA-B-restricted CMV epitopes that are well studied, plus recently identified HLA-C-restricted ones, were used by the study. Public signatures in TCR beta pointed to CMV infection and matching HLA type.

Using its own MiXCR run on the reads, TCRdb lists one record per CDR3 protein. In the table there are tens of thousands of distinct CDR3 sequences, approximately 20% of which are singletons. There are 13 residues in the CDR3. Germline V gene data show CDR1 as MNHNS and CDR2 as SASEGT. The J segment lost 8 bases and the V segment lost 6 bases, leaving 9 bases of the junction unmatched. Study-wide findings and caveats: It was HLA-C-restricted CMV-specific TCR beta clonotypes that dominated the response ex vivo.

The clonotype comes from a human donor in good health (CMV status not recorded). Some clones in this sample may be carry-over from other donors' samples. This specimen was CD8+ T cells from cultured PBMCs, taken from culture after CMV antigen stimulation. V gene TRBV6-1 combines with J gene TRBJ1-1; TRBD1 agrees at 7 bases. In DNA, the CDR3 is TGTGCCAGCAGACCGACAGGGTCGGGCGAAGCTTTCTTT. It specifies CASRPTGSGEAFF.